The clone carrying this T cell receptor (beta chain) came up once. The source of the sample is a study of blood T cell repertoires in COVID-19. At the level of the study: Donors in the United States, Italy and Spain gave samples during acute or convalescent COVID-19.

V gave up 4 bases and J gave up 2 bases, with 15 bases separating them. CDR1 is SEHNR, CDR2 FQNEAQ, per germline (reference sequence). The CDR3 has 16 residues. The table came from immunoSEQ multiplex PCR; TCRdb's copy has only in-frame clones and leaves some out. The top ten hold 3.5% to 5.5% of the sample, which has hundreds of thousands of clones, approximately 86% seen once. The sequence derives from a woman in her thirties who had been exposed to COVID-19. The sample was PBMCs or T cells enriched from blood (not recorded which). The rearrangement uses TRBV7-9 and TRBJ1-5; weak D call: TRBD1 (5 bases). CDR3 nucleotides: TGTGCCAGCAGCTCCACCGGGGGGGGTGGCAATCAGCCCCAGCATTTT. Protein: CASSSTGGGGNQPQHF.